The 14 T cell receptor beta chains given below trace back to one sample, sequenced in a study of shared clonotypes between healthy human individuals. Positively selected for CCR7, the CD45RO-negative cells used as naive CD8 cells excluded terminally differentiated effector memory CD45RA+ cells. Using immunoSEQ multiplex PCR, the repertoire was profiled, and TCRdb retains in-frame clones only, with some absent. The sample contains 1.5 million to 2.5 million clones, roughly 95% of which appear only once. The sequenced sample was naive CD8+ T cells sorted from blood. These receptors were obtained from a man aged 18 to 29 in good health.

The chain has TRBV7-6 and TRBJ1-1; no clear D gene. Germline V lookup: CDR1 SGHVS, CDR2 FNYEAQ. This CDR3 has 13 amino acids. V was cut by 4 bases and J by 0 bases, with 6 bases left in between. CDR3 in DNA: TGTGCCAGCAGCTCACATTTGAACACTGAAGCTTTCTTT. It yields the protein CASSSHLNTEAFF.

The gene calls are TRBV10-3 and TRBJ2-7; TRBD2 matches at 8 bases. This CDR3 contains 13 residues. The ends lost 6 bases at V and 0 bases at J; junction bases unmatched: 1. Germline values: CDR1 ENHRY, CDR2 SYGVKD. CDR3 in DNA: TGTGCCATCAGGGCGGGGGGCTCCTACGAGCAGTACTTC. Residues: CAIRAGGSYEQYF.

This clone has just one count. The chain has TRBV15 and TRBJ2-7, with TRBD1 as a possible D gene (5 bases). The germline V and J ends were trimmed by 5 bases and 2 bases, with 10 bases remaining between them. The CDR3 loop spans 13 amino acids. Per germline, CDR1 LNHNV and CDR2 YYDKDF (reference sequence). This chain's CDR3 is CATSPLGAYEQYF. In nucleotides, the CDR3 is TGTGCCACCAGCCCCCTAGGGGCCTACGAGCAGTACTTC.

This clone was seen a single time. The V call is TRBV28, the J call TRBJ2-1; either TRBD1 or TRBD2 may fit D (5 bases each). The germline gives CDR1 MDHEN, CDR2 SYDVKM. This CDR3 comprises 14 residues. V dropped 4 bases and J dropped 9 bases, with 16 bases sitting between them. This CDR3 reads CASSYGTRGSEQFF. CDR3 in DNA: TGTGCCAGCAGTTACGGGACCAGAGGATCTGAGCAGTTCTTC.

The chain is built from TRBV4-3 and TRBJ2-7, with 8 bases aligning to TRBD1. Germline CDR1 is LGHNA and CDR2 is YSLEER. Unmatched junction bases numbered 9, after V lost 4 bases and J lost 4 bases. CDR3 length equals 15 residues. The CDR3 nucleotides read TGCGCCAGCAGCCGTAAAGCAGGGGGCTTTTACGAGCAGTACTTC. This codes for CASSRKAGGFYEQYF.

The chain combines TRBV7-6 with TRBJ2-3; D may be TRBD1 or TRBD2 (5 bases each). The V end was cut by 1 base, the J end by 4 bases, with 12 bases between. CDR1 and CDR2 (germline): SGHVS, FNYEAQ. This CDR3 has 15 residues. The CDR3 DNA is TGTGCCAGCAGCTTAGTTGGGGGAGAGGCAGATACGCAGTATTTT. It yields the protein CASSLVGGEADTQYF.

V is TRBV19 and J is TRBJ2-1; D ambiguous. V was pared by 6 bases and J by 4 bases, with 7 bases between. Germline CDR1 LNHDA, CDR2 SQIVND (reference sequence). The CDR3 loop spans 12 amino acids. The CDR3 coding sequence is TGTGCCAGTAGGGACGGATACAATGAGCAGTTCTTC. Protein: CASRDGYNEQFF.

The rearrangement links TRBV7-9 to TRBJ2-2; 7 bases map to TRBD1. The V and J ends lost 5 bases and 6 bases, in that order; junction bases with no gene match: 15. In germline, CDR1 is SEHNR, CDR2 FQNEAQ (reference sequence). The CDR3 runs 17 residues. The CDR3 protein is CASSGRTGEHNSGELFF. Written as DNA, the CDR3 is TGTGCCAGCAGCGGAAGAACAGGGGAGCATAATTCCGGGGAGCTGTTTTTT.

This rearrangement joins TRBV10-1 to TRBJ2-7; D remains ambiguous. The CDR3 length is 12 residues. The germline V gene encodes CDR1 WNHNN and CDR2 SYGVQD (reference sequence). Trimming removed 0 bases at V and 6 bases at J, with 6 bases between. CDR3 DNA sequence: TGCGCCAGCAGTGAGTCTCGGACCGAGCAGTACTTC. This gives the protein CASSESRTEQYF.

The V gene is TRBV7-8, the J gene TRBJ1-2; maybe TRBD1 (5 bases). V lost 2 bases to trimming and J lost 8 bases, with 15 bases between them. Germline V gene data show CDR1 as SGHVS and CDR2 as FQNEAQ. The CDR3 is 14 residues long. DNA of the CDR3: TGTGCCAGCAGCTTAATATACGGGGGGATAGGCTACACCTTC. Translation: CASSLIYGGIGYTF. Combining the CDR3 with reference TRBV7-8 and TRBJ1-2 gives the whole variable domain GAGVSQSPRYKVAKRGQDVALRCDPISGHVSLFWYQQALGQGPEFLTYFQNEAQLDKSGLPSDRFFAERPEGSVSTLKIQRTQQEDSAVYLCASSLIYGGIGYTFGSGTRLTVV.

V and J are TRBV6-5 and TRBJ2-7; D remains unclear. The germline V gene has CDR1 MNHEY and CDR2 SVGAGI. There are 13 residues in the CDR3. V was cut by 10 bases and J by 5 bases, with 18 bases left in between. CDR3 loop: CATLSPPIHEQYF. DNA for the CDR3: TGTGCCACCCTAAGTCCGCCTATCCACGAGCAGTACTTC.

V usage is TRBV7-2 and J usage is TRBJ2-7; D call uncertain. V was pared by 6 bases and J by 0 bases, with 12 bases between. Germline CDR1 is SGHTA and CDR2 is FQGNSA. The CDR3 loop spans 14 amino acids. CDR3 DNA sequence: TGTGCCAGCAGGGATCCAAACCTCTCCTACGAGCAGTACTTC. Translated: CASRDPNLSYEQYF.

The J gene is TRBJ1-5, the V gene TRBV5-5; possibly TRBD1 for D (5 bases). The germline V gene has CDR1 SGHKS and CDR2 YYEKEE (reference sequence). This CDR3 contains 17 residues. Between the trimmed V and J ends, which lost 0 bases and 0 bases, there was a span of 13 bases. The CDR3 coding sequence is TGTGCCAGCAGCTTGGACGAGTGGGGCCTTAGCAATCAGCCCCAGCATTTT. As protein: CASSLDEWGLSNQPQHF.

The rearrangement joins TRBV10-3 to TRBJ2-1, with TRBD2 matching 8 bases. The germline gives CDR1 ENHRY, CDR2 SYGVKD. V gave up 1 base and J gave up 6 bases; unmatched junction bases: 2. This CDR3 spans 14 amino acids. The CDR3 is CAISEFGGVNEQFF. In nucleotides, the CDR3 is TGTGCCATCAGTGAGTTCGGGGGGGTCAATGAGCAGTTCTTC.